This T cell receptor (beta chain) emerged from a study of monozygotic twins with inflammatory bowel disease. The study's findings and limits: Compared with healthy co-twins, IBD patients showed reduced TCRbeta repertoire diversity by inverse Simpson. Any single strong signal or clonotype tied to IBD lacked support.

The CDR3 is 15 amino acids. Germline V gene sequence: CDR1 SEHNR, CDR2 FQNEAQ (reference sequence). TCRdb re-called the 5' RACE reads; one entry per CDR3 protein, DNA not given. Its listing shows about 140,000 distinct CDR3 sequences. Remarks on this clonotype: No antigen is known for it.

Sequenced input: blood. This chain connects TRBV7-9 to TRBJ2-1. This TCR came from a human donor with ulcerative colitis or Crohn's disease, or a healthy co-twin of an affected twin (not recorded which). CDR3 sequence reads: CASRVSGRPYNEQFF.